Below are 5 T cell receptor beta chains sequenced from a single sample in a study of cytomegalovirus exposure and HLA in healthy donors. PCR involved 60 Vbeta and 13 Jbeta primers. Method: immunoSEQ multiplex PCR; TCRdb's copy keeps in-frame clones and lacks some. The sample contains a few hundred thousand clones, 65% to 90% of which appear only once. Sequencing was done on a sample of PBMCs. These receptors were taken from a girl aged 5-17 years in good health and CMV-seronegative.

The V and J genes are TRBV5-1 and TRBJ2-3; perhaps TRBD1 as D (5 bases). Germline loops: CDR1 SGHRS, CDR2 YFSETQ. Trimming took 3 bases from V and 4 from J, leaving 12 bases between them. This CDR3 has 14 residues. CDR3 protein: CASSSQAGSDTQYF. As DNA, the CDR3 is TGCGCCAGCAGCTCACAAGCAGGGTCAGATACGCAGTATTTT.

This clone appeared a single time. One junction end disagrees with the germline gene, perhaps due to a read error. J is TRBJ1-1 and V is TRBV12-5; D is unclear. This CDR3 is built from 14 residues. CDR1 and CDR2 (germline): LGHNT, FRNRAP. The DNA of the CDR3 is TGTGCTAGTGCCTCGCGGGAGCGAGAGTCTGACGCTTTCTTT. Residues: CASASRERESDAFF. The variable domain in full, completed from reference TRBV12-5 and TRBJ1-1, reads DARVTQTPRHKVTEMGQEVTMRCQPILGHNTVFWYRQTMMQGLELLAYFRNRAPLDDSGMPKDRFSAEMPDATLATLKIQPSEPRDSAVYFCASASRERESDAFFGQGTRLTVV.

This chain joins TRBV18 and TRBJ1-6; TRBD1 agrees at 10 bases. Trimming at V came to 4 bases and at J to 10 bases, leaving 10 bases not matched to a gene. This CDR3 has 16 residues. The germline V gene has CDR1 KGHSH and CDR2 LQKENI. DNA for the CDR3: TGTGCCAGCTCACGTGCCGGGACAGGGGCTGGGTCACCCCTCCACTTT. This encodes CASSRAGTGAGSPLHF. Full variable domain (missing parts from reference TRBV18 and TRBJ1-6): NAGVMQNPRHLVRRRGQEARLRCSPMKGHSHVYWYRQLPEEGLKFMVYLQKENIIDESGMPKERFSAEFPKEGPSILRIQQVVRGDSAAYFCASSRAGTGAGSPLHFGNGTRLTVT.

This sequence joins TRBV30 and TRBJ1-3; D not resolved. The germline V gene has CDR1 GTSNPN and CDR2 SVGIG (reference sequence). The V and J ends lost 3 bases and 4 bases respectively, with 19 bases between them. The CDR3 consists of 16 residues. The CDR3 nucleotides read TGTGCCTGGAGGACCTCGGATCACGCGGTAGGAAACACCATATATTTT. It specifies CAWRTSDHAVGNTIYF.

V gene TRBV27 combines with J gene TRBJ2-7; 7 nucleotides agree with TRBD2. Per the germline V gene, CDR1 is MNHEY and CDR2 is SMNVEV (reference sequence). The CDR3 runs to 14 residues. The ends lost 5 bases at V and 5 bases at J; junction bases unmatched: 9. In nucleotides, the CDR3 is TGTGCCAGCAGTAAACCGGGACTATTCAACGAGCAGTACTTC. It codes for CASSKPGLFNEQYF.